This TCR beta chain was found in a study of blood T cell repertoires in COVID-19. The CDR3 runs to 15 residues. The germline gives CDR1 SGHNT, CDR2 YYREEE (reference sequence). Trimming took 2 bases from V and 7 from J; bases not matched to a gene: 6. TCRdb's copy holds only in-frame clones and misses some; the assay was immunoSEQ multiplex PCR. The sample has a few hundred thousand clones, about 88% seen once. This receptor was obtained from a woman between 55 and 75 years old who had recovered from COVID-19. This chain uses TRBV5-4 with TRBJ2-1; 10 nucleotides match TRBD1. The sample was PBMCs or T cells enriched from blood (not recorded which). CDR3 in DNA: TGTGCCAGCAGCTTCGACAGGGGGCGGATGAATGAGCAGTTCTTC. Its protein product is CASSFDRGRMNEQFF.